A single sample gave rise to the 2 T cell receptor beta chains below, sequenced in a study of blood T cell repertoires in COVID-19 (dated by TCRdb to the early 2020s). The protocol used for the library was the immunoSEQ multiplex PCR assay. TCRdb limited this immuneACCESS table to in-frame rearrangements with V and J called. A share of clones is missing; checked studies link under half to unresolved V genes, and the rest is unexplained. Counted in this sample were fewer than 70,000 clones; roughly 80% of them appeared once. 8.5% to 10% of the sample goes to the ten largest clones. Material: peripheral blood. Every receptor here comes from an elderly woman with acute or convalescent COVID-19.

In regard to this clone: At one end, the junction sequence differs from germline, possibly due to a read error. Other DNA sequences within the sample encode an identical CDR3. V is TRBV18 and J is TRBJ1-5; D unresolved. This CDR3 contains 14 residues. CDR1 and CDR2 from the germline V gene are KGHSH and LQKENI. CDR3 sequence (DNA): TGTGCCAGCTCACCAACCCGGAGCAACCAGCCCCAGCATTTT. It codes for CASSPTRSNQPQHF.

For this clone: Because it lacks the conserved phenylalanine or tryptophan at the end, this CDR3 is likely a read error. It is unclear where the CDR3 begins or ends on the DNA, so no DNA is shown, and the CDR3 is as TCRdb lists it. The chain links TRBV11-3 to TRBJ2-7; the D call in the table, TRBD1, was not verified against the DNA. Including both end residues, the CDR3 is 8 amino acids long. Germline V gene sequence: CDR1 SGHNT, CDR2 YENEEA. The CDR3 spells CSFFTRPS.